This T cell receptor (beta chain) is from a study of OX40 agonist ivuxolimab in advanced cancers. In the study overall: Patients with hepatocellular carcinoma, melanoma, renal cell or head and neck cancer made up the dose-escalation patients. One hepatocellular carcinoma and two cutaneous melanoma patients partially responded.

Patients who had autoimmune disease history or got systemic immunosuppression were left out. CDR1 SEHNR and CDR2 FQNEAQ come from the germline V gene (reference sequence). With 0 bases clipped from V and 4 bases from J, the junction kept 5 bases outside the gene matches. The CDR3 contains 16 residues. Study results and caveats: It was not determined which antigens were specifically recognized by the peripheral T cells that had undergone clonal expansion.

Sequencing used immunoSEQ multiplex PCR; TCRdb keeps in-frame clones, though not all of them. The sample holds approximately 20,000 clones, approximately 77% seen once. In this sample, this clone turned up once. Its antigen is unidentified. This clonotype originated in an adult with an advanced solid tumor such as melanoma, head and neck, liver or kidney cancer. Material: CD4+ or CD8+ T cells sorted from blood, obtained in a trial of the OX40 agonist ivuxolimab. This sequence joins TRBV7-9 and TRBJ2-5, with 10 bases identical to TRBD2. The CDR3 protein is CASSLANERGGETQYF. CDR3 coding DNA: TGTGCCAGCAGCTTAGCGAATGAGCGGGGGGGAGAGACCCAGTACTTC.